The 18 T cell receptor beta chains in this list originate from one sample, sequenced in a study of T cell clones after liver transplantation (dated 2019 in TCRdb). The time point label, as the study defines it: pre-transplant. Libraries were prepared through the immunoSEQ multiplex PCR assay. The clones in this table, taken by TCRdb from immuneACCESS, are in-frame only. Not every clone is retained; where verified, under half of the shortfall comes from an unresolved V gene, and the cause of the rest is unknown. For this sample there are just over 9,000 clones; 60% to 80% appear just once. Clones ranked in the top ten supply about 17% of the sample. Sequenced here: CD8+ T cells from blood, sampled before liver transplant. These receptors all come from a human donor who received a liver transplant.

V usage is TRBV6-1 and J usage is TRBJ1-2; D call uncertain. There are 12 residues in the CDR3. The ends were cut back, 7 bases at V and 6 bases at J, with 12 bases in the middle. CDR1 and CDR2 (germline): MNHNS, SASEGT. The CDR3 sequence: CASTRREDGYTF. CDR3 bases: TGTGCCAGCACACGGAGGGAGGATGGCTACACCTTC.

This clone has a handful of counts. The CDR3 region has the DNA TGTGCCAGAAGCCCAGGACAGGGGGCCCACAATGAGCAGTTCTTC. Translation gives CARSPGQGAHNEQFF. V usage is TRBV5-3 and J usage is TRBJ2-1, with TRBD1 identical over 11 bases. TRBV5-3 belongs to the ORF category, with a function that is uncertain. This CDR3 comprises 15 residues. The J segment lost 5 bases and the V segment lost 4 bases, leaving 5 bases of the junction unmatched.

The table lists this clone with a count of one. This rearrangement joins TRBV12-2 to TRBJ1-1; the table's D call, TRBD1, was not checked against the DNA. TRBV12-2 is reported as a pseudogene. The CDR3 is made up of 16 amino acids. The CDR3 coding sequence is TGTGCAAGTCGCTTAGGGGAGGGACAGGGGGGCACTGAAGCTTTCTTT. It encodes CASRLGEGQGGTEAFF.

The CDR3 bases are TGTGCCAGCAGTTACTCAGGGGGCAACTATGGCTACACCTTC. Translation gives CASSYSGGNYGYTF. This chain joins TRBV6-5 and TRBJ1-2; TRBD1 matches 7 bases. The CDR3 contains 14 residues. Germline-derived CDR1 and CDR2 are MNHEY and SVGAGI. V lost 0 bases and J lost 2; bases outside the gene matches: 0.

The chain joins TRBV9 to TRBJ2-7, with 9 nucleotides matching TRBD2. Losses at the gene ends were 0 bases for V and 0 bases for J; bases not matched to a gene: 4. There are 16 residues in the CDR3. Germline V CDR1 and CDR2: SGDLS, YYNGEE. The CDR3 sequence is CASSVGLAGNSYEQYF. CDR3 nucleotides: TGTGCCAGCAGCGTAGGGCTAGCGGGAAACTCCTACGAGCAGTACTTC.

This clone was counted only a few times. This chain joins TRBV29-1 and TRBJ2-1; 10 bases map to TRBD2. The germline V gene has CDR1 SQVTM and CDR2 ANQGSEA. The CDR3 sequence is 13 residues long. The J segment lost 6 bases and the V segment lost 7 bases, leaving 6 bases of the junction unmatched. CDR3 sequence: CSASGGASNEQFF. The CDR3 DNA follows: TGCAGCGCAAGCGGGGGGGCGAGCAATGAGCAGTTCTTC.

CDR3 amino acids: CASSLGAGYNPGELFF. CDR3 in DNA: TGTGCCAGCAGTTTAGGGGCTGGCTATAATCCGGGGGAGCTGTTTTTT. The rearrangement uses TRBV27 and TRBJ2-2; D is perhaps TRBD1 (5 bases). Germline V lookup: CDR1 MNHEY, CDR2 SMNVEV (reference sequence). The CDR3 consists of 16 residues. Between the trimmed V and J ends, which lost 2 bases and 8 bases, there was a span of 18 bases.

This CDR3 reads CASSGVIPSTDTQYF. Written as DNA, the CDR3 is TGTGCCAGCTCTGGGGTCATCCCTAGCACAGATACGCAGTATTTT. The chain recombines TRBV28 with TRBJ2-3; D is unresolved. CDR1 and CDR2 from the germline V gene are MDHEN and SYDVKM. The CDR3 extends over 15 amino acids. V was shortened by 8 bases and J by 0 bases, with 15 bases between the two germline ends.

The J gene is TRBJ2-7, the V gene TRBV4-2; D perhaps matches TRBD2 (6 bases). The germline gives CDR1 LGHNA, CDR2 YNFKEQ. The CDR3 covers 12 residues. V was pared by 4 bases and J by 3 bases, with 7 bases between. The DNA of the CDR3 is TGTGCCAGCAGCCCGGGAGTCTACGAGCAGTACTTC. Translating it yields CASSPGVYEQYF.

CDR3 DNA sequence: TGTGCCAGCAGGGAGGGGCTTCGGGAGACCCAGTACTTC. Its protein product is CASREGLRETQYF. The J gene is TRBJ2-5, the V gene TRBV7-2; D is possibly TRBD2 (6 bases). Germline assignment: CDR1 SGHTA and CDR2 FQGNSA. V shed 6 bases and J shed 5 bases, with 13 bases lying between them. CDR3 length: 13 residues.

This chain connects TRBV7-9 to TRBJ1-3; D gene unclear. The germline V and J ends were trimmed by 3 bases and 0 bases, with 6 bases remaining between them. Germline CDR1 is SEHNR and CDR2 is FQNEAQ (reference sequence). The CDR3 has 14 residues. The CDR3 DNA reads TGTGCCAGCAGCTTCCGGAGCTCTGGAAACACCATATATTTT. Residues: CASSFRSSGNTIYF.

The rearrangement links TRBV4-3 to TRBJ2-3; D is unclear. V gave up 3 bases and J gave up 2 bases, with 6 bases separating them. The CDR3 spans 13 residues. Germline lookup yields CDR1 LGHNA and CDR2 YSLEER. Here the CDR3 DNA reads TGCGCCAGCAGCCAGCCTAACACAGATACGCAGTATTTT. Protein sequence: CASSQPNTDTQYF.

V gene TRBV6-5 combines with J gene TRBJ1-1; D unclear. The CDR3 is made up of 12 amino acids. Per germline, CDR1 MNHEY and CDR2 SVGAGI. V shed 8 bases and J shed 5 bases, with 12 bases lying between them. CDR3 region: CASSPFGTEAFF. DNA of the CDR3: TGTGCCAGCTCCCCCTTTGGTACTGAAGCTTTCTTT.

The V and J genes are TRBV7-8 and TRBJ1-5; D uncertain. The CDR3 sequence is 15 residues long. The germline CDR1 and CDR2 sequences are SGHVS and FQNEAQ. Trimming left V 1 base short and J 0 bases short, with 7 bases between. CDR3 nucleotides: TGTGCCAGCAGCTTAGTTGGCACTAGCAATCAGCCCCAGCATTTT. This sequence encodes CASSLVGTSNQPQHF.

This chain links TRBV21-1 with TRBJ1-5; the listed D gene, TRBD1, was not tested against the DNA. TRBV21-1 is shown as a pseudogene. This CDR3 is built from 18 residues. In DNA, the CDR3 is TGTGCCAGCAGCAAAAGGAAACTGGGACAGGGGCCCAATCAGCCCCAGCATTTT. Residues: CASSKRKLGQGPNQPQHF.

The chain is built from TRBV7-6 and TRBJ2-5; no reliable D call. CDR1 and CDR2 (germline): SGHVS, FNYEAQ. The CDR3 runs to 13 residues. Trimming left V 2 bases short and J 0 bases short, with 4 bases between. CDR3 nucleotide sequence: TGTGCCAGCAGCTTATGGGACCAAGAGACCCAGTACTTC. This translates into CASSLWDQETQYF. Drawing the rest from reference TRBV7-6 and TRBJ2-5, the complete variable domain is GAGVSQSPRYKVTKRGQDVALRCDPISGHVSLYWYRQALGQGPEFLTYFNYEAQQDKSGLPNDRFSAERPEGSISTLTIQRTEQRDSAMYRCASSLWDQETQYFGPGTRLLVL.

V usage is TRBV29-1 and J usage is TRBJ2-7; 14 bases align to TRBD2. The V gene end was trimmed by 5 bases and the J gene end by 6 bases; junction bases not matched to a gene: 6. Per germline, CDR1 SQVTM and CDR2 ANQGSEA. The CDR3 spans 14 residues. The CDR3 sequence is CSVQGLAGVSEQYF. The CDR3 DNA reads TGCAGCGTTCAGGGACTAGCGGGAGTCTCCGAGCAGTACTTC.

The CDR3 sequence is CASSFGTGGKDTQYF. The CDR3 nucleotides read TGTGCCAGCAGCTTTGGGACAGGGGGTAAAGATACGCAGTATTTT. The chain recombines TRBV5-8 with TRBJ2-3; 11 bases line up with TRBD1. The CDR3 is 15 amino acids. V trimming: 2 bases; J trimming: 5 bases; junction bases outside the gene matches: 4. Germline-derived CDR1 and CDR2 are SGHTS and YDEGEE.